These 30 T cell receptor beta chains originate from one sample sequenced in a study of cytomegalovirus exposure and HLA in healthy donors. It was with 60 Vbeta and 13 Jbeta primers that the PCR ran. Assay used: immunoSEQ multiplex PCR; TCRdb lists only in-frame clones, some missing. Recorded for this sample: roughly 120,000 clones. The sequencing input was PBMCs. These receptors all stem from a man younger than 35 in good health and CMV-seronegative.

This chain uses TRBV5-1 with TRBJ1-4, with D perhaps TRBD1 (5 bases). With 2 bases removed from V and 8 bases from J, the gap between germline ends came to 10 bases. The CDR3 spans 13 residues. Germline loops: CDR1 SGHRS, CDR2 YFSETQ. CDR3 in DNA: TGCGCCAGCAGCTTTGGGGGGGAGGAAAAACTGTTTTTT. It encodes CASSFGGEEKLFF.

The chain joins TRBV9 to TRBJ2-7, with D perhaps TRBD2 (5 bases). Trimming stripped 4 bases from V and 0 bases from J, with 14 bases between. CDR1 and CDR2 (germline): SGDLS, YYNGEE. The CDR3 totals 15 residues. CDR3 sequence: CASSSGSLSSYEQYF. CDR3 DNA sequence: TGTGCCAGCAGCTCGGGATCCCTAAGCTCCTACGAGCAGTACTTC.

The chain couples TRBV29-1 to TRBJ1-2; D unclear. CDR1 is SQVTM, CDR2 ANQGSEA, per germline. The CDR3 consists of 15 residues. CDR3 sequence: CTSSTPSGRSPGYTF. CDR3 bases: TGCACCTCCTCCACCCCAAGCGGGCGCTCACCTGGCTACACCTTC.

The CDR3 DNA reads TGTGCCAGCAGTACAGGGAACGTTGAAGCTTTCTTT. Translation: CASSTGNVEAFF. V usage is TRBV2 and J usage is TRBJ1-1; the D gene is possibly TRBD1 (6 bases). Trimming cost V 5 bases and J 7 bases, with 11 bases left between them. From germline, CDR1 is SNHLY and CDR2 FYNNEI. This CDR3 is built from 12 residues.

The CDR3 here is CASSSLDSGNTIYF. The CDR3 DNA follows: TGTGCCAGCAGTTCTTTAGACAGCGGAAACACCATATATTTT. V and J are TRBV5-6 and TRBJ1-3; tentatively, D is TRBD1 (5 bases). The V gene lost 5 bases and the J gene lost 4 bases, with 13 bases spanning the gap. Germline values: CDR1 SGHDT, CDR2 YYEEEE. The CDR3 totals 14 residues.

The chain combines TRBV6-7 with TRBJ2-7, with 7 bases fitting TRBD1. Being an ORF, TRBV6-7 has a function that is uncertain. This CDR3 region has 17 residues. V shed 7 bases, J shed 2 bases, and the junction held 17 bases outside the gene matches. This CDR3 reads CASMPNRGYRMAYEQYF. CDR3 in DNA: TGTGCCAGCATGCCGAACAGGGGTTACAGGATGGCCTACGAGCAGTACTTC.

The chain links TRBV27 to TRBJ1-2, with a tentative D call TRBD1 (6 bases). Between the trimmed V and J ends, which lost 8 bases and 3 bases, there was a span of 19 bases. This CDR3 comprises 15 residues. Germline V gives CDR1 MNHEY, CDR2 SMNVEV (reference sequence). In DNA form, the CDR3 reads TGTGCCAGCCGCCGGACCAGGGGTATTGACTATGGCTACACCTTC. This codes for CASRRTRGIDYGYTF.

This chain uses TRBV6-1 with TRBJ1-2, with D unresolved. The CDR3 runs 13 residues. Deletions cut 3 bases from V and 7 bases from J, with 12 bases between. Germline V lookup: CDR1 MNHNS, CDR2 SASEGT. CDR3 sequence (DNA): TGTGCCAGCAGTGACCGGTCGAGGAGTGGCTACACCTTC. Protein product: CASSDRSRSGYTF.

V usage is TRBV13 and J usage is TRBJ2-7; TRBD1 matches 9 bases. Germline V gives CDR1 PRHDT, CDR2 FYEKMQ (reference sequence). The V gene end was trimmed by 5 bases and the J gene end by 1 base; junction bases not matched to a gene: 3. CDR3 length: 14 amino acids. The CDR3 sequence is CASSPGTGSYEQYF. The CDR3 DNA sequence: TGTGCCAGCAGCCCCGGGACAGGGTCCTACGAGCAGTACTTC.

The rearrangement uses TRBV19 and TRBJ1-1; the D is unclear. CDR1 and CDR2 (germline): LNHDA, SQIVND (reference sequence). V was shortened by 7 bases and J by 0 bases, with 12 bases between the two germline ends. There are 14 residues in the CDR3. The CDR3, as DNA: TGTGCCAGTAACCAAAAGCGGTTGAACACTGAAGCTTTCTTT. Translating gives CASNQKRLNTEAFF.

The V call is TRBV2, the J call TRBJ1-1, with 9 bases matching TRBD1. V shed 6 bases and J 0 bases; nucleotides not matched to a gene: 5. This CDR3 contains 15 residues. From germline, CDR1 is SNHLY and CDR2 FYNNEI. CDR3 sequence reads: CASRPGQGVNTEAFF. CDR3 in DNA: TGTGCCAGCAGGCCGGGACAGGGTGTGAACACTGAAGCTTTCTTT.

The chain uses TRBV19 and TRBJ2-7; 9 bases agree with TRBD1. Germline CDR1 is LNHDA and CDR2 is SQIVND (reference sequence). CDR3 length: 15 amino acids. With 3 bases clipped from V and 2 bases from J, the junction kept 5 bases outside the gene matches. Here the CDR3 DNA reads TGTGCCAGTAGTATTTCGGGACAGGGTCCCTACGAGCAGTACTTC. It specifies CASSISGQGPYEQYF.

The chain recombines TRBV28 with TRBJ2-1, with 13 bases identical to TRBD2. Germline V lookup: CDR1 MDHEN, CDR2 SYDVKM. V dropped 5 bases and J dropped 2; count of bases not matched to a gene: 6. The CDR3 contains 17 residues. DNA for the CDR3: TGTGCCAGCAGTAAGCCGGGACTAGCGGGGCCCTACAATGAGCAGTTCTTC. This codes for CASSKPGLAGPYNEQFF.

This chain connects TRBV5-1 to TRBJ1-3, with D possibly TRBD1 on 6 matching bases. This CDR3 is built from 14 residues. With 4 bases removed from V and 3 bases from J, the gap between germline ends came to 11 bases. Looked up from germline, CDR1 is SGHRS and CDR2 is YFSETQ. The CDR3 DNA sequence: TGCGCCAGCAGCACAGGACAGATTGGAAACACCATATATTTT. This encodes CASSTGQIGNTIYF.

This chain uses TRBV5-1 with TRBJ1-1; D call uncertain. The CDR3 is made up of 15 amino acids. Trimming stripped 4 bases from V and 0 bases from J, with 13 bases between. CDR1 is SGHRS and CDR2 is YFSETQ in the germline V gene. The chain's CDR3 is CASSPSTNMNTEAFF. For the CDR3, the DNA is TGCGCCAGCAGCCCATCGACAAACATGAACACTGAAGCTTTCTTT.

The chain has TRBV6-1 and TRBJ2-7; 9 positions agree with TRBD1. V lost 3 bases and J lost 3; bases outside the gene matches: 9. This CDR3 is built from 16 residues. Germline CDR1 is MNHNS and CDR2 is SASEGT. The CDR3 loop reads CASSESPGQGFYEQYF. CDR3 coding DNA: TGTGCCAGCAGTGAGTCCCCGGGACAGGGCTTCTACGAGCAGTACTTC.

The chain recombines TRBV5-1 with TRBJ1-2; tentative D call: TRBD1 (6 bases). This CDR3 has 15 amino acids. The V end lost 4 bases, the J end lost 7 bases, and 20 bases lay between the germline ends. Looked up from germline, CDR1 is SGHRS and CDR2 is YFSETQ. The CDR3 DNA reads as TGCGCCAGCAGCCCGGACAGATTACGAACTTTTGGCTACACCTTC. It encodes CASSPDRLRTFGYTF.

The genes are TRBV2 and TRBJ2-7, with 8 bases lining up with TRBD1. The CDR3 has 14 residues. The germline V gene has CDR1 SNHLY and CDR2 FYNNEI. V shed 6 bases and J 6 bases; nucleotides not matched to a gene: 10. Here the CDR3 reads CASRLSGTGSEQYF. The CDR3 DNA sequence: TGTGCCAGCAGACTCTCCGGGACAGGCTCCGAGCAGTACTTC.

The chain carries TRBV29-1 and TRBJ1-2, with D hard to call. There are 13 residues in the CDR3. Trimming stripped 2 bases from V and 2 bases from J, with 9 bases between. Germline CDR1 reads SQVTM; CDR2 reads ANQGSEA. CDR3 region: CSVEWHKNYGYTF. The DNA for the CDR3 is TGCAGCGTTGAATGGCACAAGAACTATGGCTACACCTTC.

V usage is TRBV19 and J usage is TRBJ2-7; D call uncertain. This CDR3 spans 13 amino acids. Germline-derived CDR1 and CDR2 are LNHDA and SQIVND (reference sequence). V lost 4 bases and J 2 bases, leaving 9 bases between the germline ends. The CDR3 is CASSTVLTYEQYF. The CDR3 DNA is TGTGCCAGTAGTACGGTGCTGACCTACGAGCAGTACTTC.

The chain uses TRBV6-5 and TRBJ1-2, with 7 bases identical to TRBD1. The length of the CDR3 is 15 residues. Germline V gene lookup returns CDR1 MNHEY and CDR2 SVGAGI. V lost 6 bases to trimming and J lost 7 bases; unmatched junction nucleotides: 14. The CDR3 protein is CASSPPTGSFSGYTF. The CDR3 nucleotides are TGTGCCAGCAGCCCACCGACAGGGTCTTTCTCTGGCTACACCTTC.

The chain links TRBV11-2 to TRBJ2-1; 10 bases align to TRBD1. Germline V lookup: CDR1 SGHAT, CDR2 FQNNGV. The CDR3 spans 14 residues. V lost 3 bases and J lost 8; bases outside the gene matches: 4. CDR3 coding DNA: TGTGCCAGCAGCTTTGGGACAGGGGACGATGAGCAGTTCTTC. It translates to CASSFGTGDDEQFF.

The rearrangement joins TRBV27 to TRBJ1-2; unclear D gene. Germline V gene data show CDR1 as MNHEY and CDR2 as SMNVEV (reference sequence). The CDR3 contains 12 residues. V was pared by 6 bases and J by 5 bases, with 10 bases between. The CDR3 spells CASRSSGYGYTF. Written as DNA, the CDR3 is TGTGCCAGCAGAAGTTCCGGTTATGGCTACACCTTC.

The gene calls are TRBV10-3 and TRBJ2-5; TRBD2 is a possible D gene (5 bases). Germline assignment: CDR1 ENHRY and CDR2 SYGVKD. The CDR3 contains 15 residues. Trimming removed 0 bases from V and 2 bases from J, with 10 bases in between. CDR3 nucleotide sequence: TGTGCCATCAGTGAGTCCGGGGTGCCGCAAGAGACCCAGTACTTC. Residues: CAISESGVPQETQYF.

The chain has TRBV6-5 and TRBJ2-1, with 8 bases aligning to TRBD1. The germline gives CDR1 MNHEY, CDR2 SVGAGI. Trimming took 2 bases from V and 4 from J; bases not matched to a gene: 7. The length of the CDR3 is 16 residues. The CDR3 DNA reads as TGTGCCAGCAGTTACGCAGGGGGCTTAGGGTACAATGAGCAGTTCTTC. Encoded protein: CASSYAGGLGYNEQFF.

This chain connects TRBV12-5 to TRBJ1-5; 12 bases fit TRBD1. Germline CDR1 reads LGHNT; CDR2 reads FRNRAP. V gave up 6 bases and J gave up 6 bases; unmatched junction bases: 6. CDR3 length equals 15 residues. CDR3 sequence (DNA): TGTGCTAGTGGCCAGGGACAGGGGGCAGGTCAGCCCCAGCATTTT. As protein: CASGQGQGAGQPQHF.

The rearrangement links TRBV7-9 to TRBJ1-2; 7 bases are a match to TRBD1. Trimming cost V 5 bases and J 2 bases; bases outside gene matches: 11. CDR3 length equals 16 residues. CDR1 and CDR2 (germline): SEHNR, FQNEAQ (reference sequence). The CDR3 spells CASSQIRDRLNYGYTF. CDR3 DNA sequence: TGTGCCAGCAGCCAGATCCGGGACAGACTAAACTATGGCTACACCTTC.

In DNA, the CDR3 is TGTGCCAGCGTTAGTCTTTACCAGCAGTACTTC. This gives the protein CASVSLYQQYF. The chain combines TRBV2 with TRBJ2-7, with D unresolved. Looked up from germline, CDR1 is SNHLY and CDR2 is FYNNEI. The ends were cut back, 8 bases at V and 8 bases at J, with 13 bases in the middle. This CDR3 comprises 11 residues.

With regard to this clone: The same CDR3 also results from other DNA sequences found in this sample. The J gene is TRBJ2-7, the V gene TRBV5-1, with TRBD2 identical over 10 bases. CDR1 SGHRS and CDR2 YFSETQ come from the germline V gene. J lost 5 bases, V lost 7 bases, and 3 bases had no gene match. The CDR3 is 12 residues long. The CDR3 sequence is CASRAGGNEQYF. CDR3 bases: TGCGCCAGCCGAGCGGGAGGGAACGAGCAGTACTTC.

The chain recombines TRBV14 with TRBJ1-2, with 12 bases lining up with TRBD1. Looked up from germline, CDR1 is SGHDN and CDR2 is FVKESK. There are 17 residues in the CDR3. V lost 2 bases and J lost 8; bases outside the gene matches: 12. The CDR3 region is CASSQLSGTGGAGGYTF. The CDR3 coding sequence is TGTGCCAGCAGCCAACTTTCCGGGACAGGGGGCGCTGGGGGCTACACCTTC. The complete variable domain, with remaining parts taken from reference TRBV14 and TRBJ1-2, reads EAGVTQFPSHSVIEKGQTVTLRCDPISGHDNLYWYRRVMGKEIKFLLHFVKESKQDESGMPNNRFLAERTGGTYSTLKVQPAELEDSGVYFCASSQLSGTGGAGGYTFGSGTRLTVV.